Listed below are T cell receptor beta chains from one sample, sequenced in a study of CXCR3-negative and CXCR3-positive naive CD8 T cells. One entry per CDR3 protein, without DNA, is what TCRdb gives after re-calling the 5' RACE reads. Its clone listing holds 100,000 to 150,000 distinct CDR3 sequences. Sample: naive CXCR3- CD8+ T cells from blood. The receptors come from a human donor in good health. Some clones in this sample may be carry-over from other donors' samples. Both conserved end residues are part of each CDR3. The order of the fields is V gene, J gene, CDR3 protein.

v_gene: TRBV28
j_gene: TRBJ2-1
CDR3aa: CASTNGGLAGGNEQFF

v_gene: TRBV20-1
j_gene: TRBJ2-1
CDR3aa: CSARGGGSLGNNEQFF

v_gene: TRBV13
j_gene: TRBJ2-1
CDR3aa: CASSLGLGTGGLDEQFF

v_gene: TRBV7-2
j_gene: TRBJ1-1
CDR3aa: CASRDGLPEAFF

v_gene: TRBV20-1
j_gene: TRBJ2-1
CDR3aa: CSASGGGLRQVEQFF

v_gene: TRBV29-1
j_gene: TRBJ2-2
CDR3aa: CSVESGGTQPVVGGELFF

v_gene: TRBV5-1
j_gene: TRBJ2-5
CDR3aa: CASTYPAGTQYF

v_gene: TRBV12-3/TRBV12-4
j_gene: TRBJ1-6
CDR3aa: CASILGQDYNSPLHF

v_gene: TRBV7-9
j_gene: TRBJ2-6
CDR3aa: CASSPGDSGANVLTF

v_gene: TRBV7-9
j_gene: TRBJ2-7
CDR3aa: CASSFIYYEQYF

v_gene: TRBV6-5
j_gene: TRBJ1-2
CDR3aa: CASKTGDSYGYTF

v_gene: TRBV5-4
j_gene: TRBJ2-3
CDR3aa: CASSLMGVPADTQYF

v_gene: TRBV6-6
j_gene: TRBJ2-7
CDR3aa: CASSQYGMNEQYF

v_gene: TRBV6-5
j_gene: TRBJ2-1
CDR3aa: CASSPVFGAGGNHNEQFF

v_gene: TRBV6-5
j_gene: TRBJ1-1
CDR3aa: CASSYSGGTEAFF

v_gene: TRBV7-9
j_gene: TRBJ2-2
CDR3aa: CASSLAWTVTGELFF

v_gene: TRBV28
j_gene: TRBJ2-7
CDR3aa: CASSPTSGLGEQYF

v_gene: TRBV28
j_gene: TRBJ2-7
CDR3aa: CASSLPRQGEIYEQYF

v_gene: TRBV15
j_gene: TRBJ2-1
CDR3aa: CATSSTSGVYNEQFF

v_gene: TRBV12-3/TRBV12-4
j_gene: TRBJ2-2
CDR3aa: CASRDPSPGELFF

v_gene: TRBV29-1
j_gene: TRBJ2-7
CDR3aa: CSVRGLSYEQYF

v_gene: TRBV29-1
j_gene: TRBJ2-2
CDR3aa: CSVEILANTGELFF

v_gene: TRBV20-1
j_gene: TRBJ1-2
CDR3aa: CSAADSYGYTF

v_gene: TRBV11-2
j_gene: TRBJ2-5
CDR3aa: CASRYDSGETQYF

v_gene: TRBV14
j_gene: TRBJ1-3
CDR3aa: CASSQTRDLSGNTIYF

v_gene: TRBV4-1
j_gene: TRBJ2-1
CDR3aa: CASSPGLARGHEQFF

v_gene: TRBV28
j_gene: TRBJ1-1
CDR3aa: CASSLVIWTGDTEAFF

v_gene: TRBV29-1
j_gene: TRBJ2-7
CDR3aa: CSVEGGTSSSYEQYF

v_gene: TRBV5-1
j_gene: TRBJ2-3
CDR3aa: CASSLDGGDTQYF

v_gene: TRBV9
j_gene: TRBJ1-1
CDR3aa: CASSSTAANTEAFF

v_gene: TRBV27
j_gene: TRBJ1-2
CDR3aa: CASSEGGQNYGYTF

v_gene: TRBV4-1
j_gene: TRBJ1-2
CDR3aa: CASSQDPIESGYDGYTF

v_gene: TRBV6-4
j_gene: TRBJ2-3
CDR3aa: CASSDSGEITDTQYF

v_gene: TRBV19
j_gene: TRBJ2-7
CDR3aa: CASSIGGSYEQYF

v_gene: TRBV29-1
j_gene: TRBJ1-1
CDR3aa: CSVEDLMNTEAFF

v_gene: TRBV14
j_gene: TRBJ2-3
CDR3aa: CASSQDLADSTDTQYF

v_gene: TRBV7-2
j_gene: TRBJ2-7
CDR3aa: CASSAPDSLPSYEQYF

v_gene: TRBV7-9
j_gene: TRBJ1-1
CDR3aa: CASSLEHPDSEAFF

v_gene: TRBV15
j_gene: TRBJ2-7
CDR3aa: CATSSGTGGSYEQYF

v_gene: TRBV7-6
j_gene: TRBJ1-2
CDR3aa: CASSLTGPAGYGYTF

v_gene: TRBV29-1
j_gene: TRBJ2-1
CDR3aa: CSVGRGDFGNEQFF

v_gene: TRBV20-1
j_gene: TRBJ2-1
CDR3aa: CSARDRGFTYNEQFF

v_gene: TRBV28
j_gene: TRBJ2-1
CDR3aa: CASSWDPGPSYNEQFF

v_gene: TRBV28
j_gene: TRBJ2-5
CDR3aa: CASSFRDSQETQYF

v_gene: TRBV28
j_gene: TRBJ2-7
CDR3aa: CASSSLDNSYEQYF